What follows is one T cell receptor (beta chain) and its context. Methods used by the authors: ImmunoSEQ sequences covered only the junction and lacked quality scores; filtering therefore differed. Method: immunoSEQ multiplex PCR; TCRdb's copy keeps in-frame clones and lacks some. The DNA was the basis for D and trimming; V, J and clone size are from that table. The data hold roughly 490,000 clones, with approximately 80% observed a single time. The data stem from a study of shared clonotypes between healthy human individuals. Germline CDR1 is SGHNT and CDR2 is YYREEE (reference sequence). V shed 4 bases and J 1 base; nucleotides not matched to a gene: 13. There are 17 residues in the CDR3.

Material: PBMCs. The rearrangement joins TRBV5-4 to TRBJ2-5; 7 bases are shared with TRBD2. The TCR originated in a woman aged 40-49 years in good health. Some clones in this sample may be carry-over from other donors' samples. CDR3 residues: CASSAVYPIAGQETQYF. The CDR3, as DNA: TGTGCCAGCAGCGCCGTCTACCCCATAGCGGGCCAAGAGACCCAGTACTTC.